This TCR beta chain originates from a study of T cells in Graves' hyperthyroidism and ophthalmopathy. Germline V gene data show CDR1 as SGHRS and CDR2 as YFSETQ. Trimming at V came to 4 bases and at J to 1 base, leaving 10 bases not matched to a gene. The CDR3 has 16 residues. TCR beta CDR3 regions were amplified from RNA transcripts. The HTBI primer set was used in a first-round RT-PCR of the TCR CDR3. TCRdb reanalysed the multiplex PCR reads using MiXCR and keeps one entry per CDR3 protein. This sample has some 350,000 distinct CDR3 sequences, with about 16% found just once. Each person with ophthalmopathy scored at least 3 on the Clinical Activity Score, reached NOSPECS grade 4 or higher, and had been ill under 3 months.

The chain combines TRBV5-1 with TRBJ2-5, with 7 bases identical to TRBD1. The sequencing sample was made of blood. This clonotype was obtained from a woman in her sixties or seventies with Graves' ophthalmopathy. The CDR3 protein is CASSPGQQWIQETQYF. Here the CDR3 DNA reads TGCGCCAGCAGCCCGGGACAGCAGTGGATCCAAGAGACCCAGTACTTC. The full variable domain, rest sourced from reference TRBV5-1 and TRBJ2-5, is KAGVTQTPRYLIKTRGQQVTLSCSPISGHRSVSWYQQTPGQGLQFLFEYFSETQRNKGNFPGRFSGRQFSNSRSEMNVSTLELGDSALYLCASSPGQQWIQETQYFGPGTRLLVL.